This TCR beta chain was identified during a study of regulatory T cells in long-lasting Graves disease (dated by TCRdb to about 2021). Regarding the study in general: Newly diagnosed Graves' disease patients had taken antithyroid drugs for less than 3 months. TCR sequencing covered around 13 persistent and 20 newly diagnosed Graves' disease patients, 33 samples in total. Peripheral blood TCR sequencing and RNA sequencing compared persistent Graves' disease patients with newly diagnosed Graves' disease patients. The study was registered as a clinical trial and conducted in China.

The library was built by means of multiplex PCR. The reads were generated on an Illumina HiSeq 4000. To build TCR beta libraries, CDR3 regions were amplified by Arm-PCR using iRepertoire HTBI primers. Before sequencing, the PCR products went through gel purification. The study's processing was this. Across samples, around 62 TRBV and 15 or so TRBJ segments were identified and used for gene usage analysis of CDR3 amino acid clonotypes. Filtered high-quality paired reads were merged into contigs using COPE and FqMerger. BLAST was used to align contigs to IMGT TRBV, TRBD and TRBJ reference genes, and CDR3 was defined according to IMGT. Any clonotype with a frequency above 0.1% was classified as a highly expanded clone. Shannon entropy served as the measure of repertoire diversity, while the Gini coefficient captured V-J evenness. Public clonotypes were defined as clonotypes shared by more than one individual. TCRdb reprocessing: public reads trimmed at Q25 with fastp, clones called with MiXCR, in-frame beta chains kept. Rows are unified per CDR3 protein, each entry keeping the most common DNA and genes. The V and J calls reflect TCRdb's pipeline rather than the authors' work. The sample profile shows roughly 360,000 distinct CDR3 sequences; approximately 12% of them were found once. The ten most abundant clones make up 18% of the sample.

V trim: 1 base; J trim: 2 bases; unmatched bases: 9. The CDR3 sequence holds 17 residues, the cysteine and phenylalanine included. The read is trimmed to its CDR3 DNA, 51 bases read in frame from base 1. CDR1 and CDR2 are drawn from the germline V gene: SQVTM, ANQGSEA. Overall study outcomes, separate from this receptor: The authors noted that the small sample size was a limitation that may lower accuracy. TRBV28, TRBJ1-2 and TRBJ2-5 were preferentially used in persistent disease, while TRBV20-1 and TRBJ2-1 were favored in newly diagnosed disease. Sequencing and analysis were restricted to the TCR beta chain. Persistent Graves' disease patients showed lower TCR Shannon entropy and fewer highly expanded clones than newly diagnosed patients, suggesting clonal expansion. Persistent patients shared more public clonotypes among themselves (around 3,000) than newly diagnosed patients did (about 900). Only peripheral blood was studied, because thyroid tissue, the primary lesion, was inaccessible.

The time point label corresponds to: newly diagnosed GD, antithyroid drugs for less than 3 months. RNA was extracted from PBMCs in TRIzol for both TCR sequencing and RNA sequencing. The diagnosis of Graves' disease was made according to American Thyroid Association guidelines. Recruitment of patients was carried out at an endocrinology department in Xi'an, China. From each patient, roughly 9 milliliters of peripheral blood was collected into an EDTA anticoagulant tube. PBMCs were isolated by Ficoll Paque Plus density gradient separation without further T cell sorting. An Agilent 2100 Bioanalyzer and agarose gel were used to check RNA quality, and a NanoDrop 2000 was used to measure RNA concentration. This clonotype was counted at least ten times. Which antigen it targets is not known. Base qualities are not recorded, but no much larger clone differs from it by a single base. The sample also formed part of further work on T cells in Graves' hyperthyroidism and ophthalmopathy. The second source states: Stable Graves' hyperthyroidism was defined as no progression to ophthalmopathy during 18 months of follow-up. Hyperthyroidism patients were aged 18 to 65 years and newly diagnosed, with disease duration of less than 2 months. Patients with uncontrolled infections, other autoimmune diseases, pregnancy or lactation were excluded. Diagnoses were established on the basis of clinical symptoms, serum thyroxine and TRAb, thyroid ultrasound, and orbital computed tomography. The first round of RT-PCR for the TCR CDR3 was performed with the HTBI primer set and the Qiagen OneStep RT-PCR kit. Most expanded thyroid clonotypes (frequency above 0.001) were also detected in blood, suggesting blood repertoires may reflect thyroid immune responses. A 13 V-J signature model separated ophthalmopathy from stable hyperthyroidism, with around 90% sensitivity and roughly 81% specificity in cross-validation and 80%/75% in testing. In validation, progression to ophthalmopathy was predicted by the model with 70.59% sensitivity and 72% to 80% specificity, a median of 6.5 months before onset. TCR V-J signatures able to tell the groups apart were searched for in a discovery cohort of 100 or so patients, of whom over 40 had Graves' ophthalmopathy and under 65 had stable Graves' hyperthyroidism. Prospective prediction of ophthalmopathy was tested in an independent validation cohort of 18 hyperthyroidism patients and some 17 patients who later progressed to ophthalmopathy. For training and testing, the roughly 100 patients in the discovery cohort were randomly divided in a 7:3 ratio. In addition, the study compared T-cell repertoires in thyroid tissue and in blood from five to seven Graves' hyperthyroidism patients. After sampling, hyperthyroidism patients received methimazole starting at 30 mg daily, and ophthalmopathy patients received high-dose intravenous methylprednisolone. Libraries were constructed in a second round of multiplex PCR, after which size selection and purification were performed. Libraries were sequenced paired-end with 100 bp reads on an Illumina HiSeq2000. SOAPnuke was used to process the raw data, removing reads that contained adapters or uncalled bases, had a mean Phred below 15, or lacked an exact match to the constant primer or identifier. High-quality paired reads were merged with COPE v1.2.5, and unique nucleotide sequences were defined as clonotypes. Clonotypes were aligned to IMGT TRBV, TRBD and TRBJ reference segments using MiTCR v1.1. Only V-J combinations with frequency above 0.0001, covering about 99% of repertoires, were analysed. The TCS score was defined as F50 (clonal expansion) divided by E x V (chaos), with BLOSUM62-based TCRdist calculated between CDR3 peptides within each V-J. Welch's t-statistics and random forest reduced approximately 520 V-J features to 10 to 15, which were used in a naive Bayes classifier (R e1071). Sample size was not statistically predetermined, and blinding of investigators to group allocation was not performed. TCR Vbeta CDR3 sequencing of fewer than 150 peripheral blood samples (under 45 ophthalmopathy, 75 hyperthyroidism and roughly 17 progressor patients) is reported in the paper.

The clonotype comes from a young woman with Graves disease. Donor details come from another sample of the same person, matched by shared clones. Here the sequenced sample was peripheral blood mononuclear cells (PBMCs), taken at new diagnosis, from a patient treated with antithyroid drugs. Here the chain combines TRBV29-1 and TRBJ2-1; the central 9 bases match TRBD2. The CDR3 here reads CSVEGLAGSKPYNEQFF. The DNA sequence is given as TGCAGCGTTGAAGGCCTAGCGGGATCCAAACCCTACAATGAGCAGTTCTTC.